This T cell receptor (beta chain) is drawn from a study of CD8 T cells in ankylosing spondylitis. The TCR beta libraries were generated through quantitative 5'-RACE incorporating molecular barcodes. In TCRdb, the 5' RACE reads were re-called with MiXCR into one record per CDR3 protein. The table lists a few hundred thousand distinct CDR3 sequences, more than 20% of them singletons, with more than 0.6% in the top ten. Study-wide results and limits: Reportedly, matched ankylosing spondylitis synovial fluid was significantly enriched for disease-linked clones.

CDR3 length equals 11 residues. Trimming removed 5 bases from V and 8 bases from J; junction bases left unmatched: 3. Germline V gene lookup returns CDR1 SQVTM and CDR2 ANQGSEA. This clonotype was counted many times. The antigen is not known. This TCR came from a male donor with ankylosing spondylitis or in good health (not recorded which). The specimen was blood, either unsorted or a sorted T cell fraction (not recorded which). The V and J genes are TRBV29-1 and TRBJ2-1; 7 nucleotides align to TRBD2. CDR3 sequence: CSVPRGDEQFF. For the CDR3, the DNA is TGCAGCGTTCCACGGGGGGATGAGCAGTTCTTC.